This T cell receptor (beta chain) was sequenced in a study of blood T cell repertoires in COVID-19. Study details: From the United States, Italy and Spain came samples of acute and convalescent COVID-19.

This clone came up once. This CDR3 spans 17 amino acids. From germline, CDR1 is SGHRS and CDR2 YFSETQ. Trimming at V came to 2 bases and at J to 1 base, leaving 4 bases not matched to a gene. This study enrolled people aged 18 to 89 from about 26 US geographic areas. Clinical history as reported by participants underpinned cohort assignment. Authors' analysis steps: Estimates of nucleated cell counts were drawn from the amplification of reference gene primers. Sequenced by immunoSEQ multiplex PCR; TCRdb stores in-frame clones only, minus some. The V and J calls and clone size are taken from that table; D and trimming were inferred from the DNA. This sample has some 160,000 clones; around four fifths occur once, and the top ten carry around 6.2%.

The sequenced material came from PBMCs or T cells enriched from blood (not recorded which). This rearrangement joins TRBV5-1 to TRBJ2-1; the match to TRBD2 covers 12 bases. This receptor was identified in a middle-aged woman who had recovered from COVID-19. CDR3 in DNA: TGCGCCAGCAGCTTACGCGGACTAGCGGGATCCTACAATGAGCAGTTCTTC. Its protein product is CASSLRGLAGSYNEQFF.